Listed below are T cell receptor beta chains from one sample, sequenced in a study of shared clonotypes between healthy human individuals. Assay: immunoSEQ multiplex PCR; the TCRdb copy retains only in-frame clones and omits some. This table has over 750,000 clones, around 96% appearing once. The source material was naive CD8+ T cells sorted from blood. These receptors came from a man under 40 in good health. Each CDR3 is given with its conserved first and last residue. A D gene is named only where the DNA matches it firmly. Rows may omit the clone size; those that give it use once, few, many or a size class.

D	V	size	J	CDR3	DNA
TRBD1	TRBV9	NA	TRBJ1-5	CASSVGDRGYDQPQHF	TGTGCCAGCAGCGTAGGCGACAGGGGGTATGATCAGCCCCAGCATTTT
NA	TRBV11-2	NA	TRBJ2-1	CASSLPGVAFNEQFF	TGTGCCAGCAGCTTACCAGGGGTGGCCTTCAATGAGCAGTTCTTC
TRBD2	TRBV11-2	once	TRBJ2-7	CASSSYSGAGYEQYF	TGTGCCAGCAGCTCGTATAGCGGGGCCGGGTACGAGCAGTACTTC
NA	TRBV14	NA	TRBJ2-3	CASSQRPPTDTQYF	TGTGCCAGCAGCCAGCGCCCCCCAACAGATACGCAGTATTTT
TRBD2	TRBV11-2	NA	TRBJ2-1	CASSLNSGTSVPNEQFF	TGTGCCAGCAGCCTCAACTCCGGGACTAGCGTTCCCAATGAGCAGTTCTTC
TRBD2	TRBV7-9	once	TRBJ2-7	CASSFLASGYEQYF	TGTGCCAGCAGCTTCCTTGCTAGCGGATACGAGCAGTACTTC
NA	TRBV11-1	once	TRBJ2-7	CASSVGRSYEQYF	TGTGCCAGCAGCGTCGGACGATCCTACGAGCAGTACTTC
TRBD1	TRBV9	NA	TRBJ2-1	CASSVFRDSYNEQFF	TGTGCCAGCAGCGTATTCCGGGACAGCTACAATGAGCAGTTCTTC
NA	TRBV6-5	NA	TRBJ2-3	CASSYERQKSTDTQYF	TGTGCCAGCAGTTACGAGAGACAGAAAAGCACAGATACGCAGTATTTT
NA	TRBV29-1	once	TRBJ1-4	CSVAPSYDEKLFF	TGCAGCGTCGCCCCGTCCTATGATGAAAAACTGTTTTTT
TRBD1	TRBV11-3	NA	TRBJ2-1	CASSPRQGMAEQFF	TGTGCCAGCAGCCCACGACAGGGGATGGCTGAGCAGTTCTTC
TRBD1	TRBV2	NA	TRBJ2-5	CASSQSTGPETQYF	TGTGCCAGCAGCCAATCGACAGGGCCAGAGACCCAGTACTTC
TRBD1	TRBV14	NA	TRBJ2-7	CASSQGTGAYEQYF	TGTGCCAGCAGCCAAGGGACAGGAGCCTACGAGCAGTACTTC
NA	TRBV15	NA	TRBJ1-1	CATSRDTDTDMNTEAFF	TGTGCCACCAGCAGAGATACGGACACGGACATGAACACTGAAGCTTTCTTT
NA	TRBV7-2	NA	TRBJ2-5	CASRAQGGRETQYF	TGTGCCAGCAGAGCCCAGGGGGGAAGGGAGACCCAGTACTTC
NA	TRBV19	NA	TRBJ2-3	CASSIGGTAGDTQYF	TGTGCCAGTAGTATAGGAGGGACGGCGGGAGATACGCAGTATTTT
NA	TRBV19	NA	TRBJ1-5	CASSIWDRHQPQHF	TGTGCCAGTAGTATCTGGGACCGTCATCAGCCCCAGCATTTT
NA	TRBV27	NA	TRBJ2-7	CACRQWGAGDDEQYF	TGTGCCTGCAGGCAATGGGGGGCGGGAGACGACGAGCAGTACTTC
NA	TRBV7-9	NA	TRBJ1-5	CASNPGGNQPQHF	TGTGCCAGCAACCCGGGGGGCAATCAGCCCCAGCATTTT
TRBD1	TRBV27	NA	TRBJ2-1	CASASGTGVYNEQFF	TGTGCCAGCGCCTCCGGGACAGGTGTATACAATGAGCAGTTCTTC
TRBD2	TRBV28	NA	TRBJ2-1	CASSSLAGVRNEQFF	TGTGCCAGCAGTTCCCTAGCGGGAGTGAGGAATGAGCAGTTCTTC
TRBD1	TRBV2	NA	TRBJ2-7	CASIGSRTGAYEQYF	TGTGCCAGCATTGGTAGCCGGACAGGGGCCTACGAGCAGTACTTC
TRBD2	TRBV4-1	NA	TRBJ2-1	CATRGGNNEQFF	TGCGCCACCCGGGGAGGGAACAATGAGCAGTTCTTC
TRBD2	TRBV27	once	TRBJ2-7	CASSFSAGIVYEQYF	TGTGCCAGCAGTTTTTCAGCGGGAATCGTCTACGAGCAGTACTTC
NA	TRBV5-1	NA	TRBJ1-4	CASSLSGRKGEKLFF	TGCGCCAGCAGCTTGTCGGGACGTAAAGGTGAAAAACTGTTTTTT
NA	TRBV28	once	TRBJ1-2	CASSPGTLVDGYTF	TGTGCCAGCAGCCCGGGGACACTTGTGGATGGCTACACCTTC
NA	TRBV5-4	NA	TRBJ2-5	CASSDRDQYQGTQYF	TGTGCCAGCAGCGATCGGGACCAGTACCAGGGGACCCAGTACTTC
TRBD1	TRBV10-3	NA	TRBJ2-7	CAISESPGTGTDSYEQYF	TGTGCCATCAGTGAGTCGCCCGGGACCGGGACAGACTCCTACGAGCAGTACTTC
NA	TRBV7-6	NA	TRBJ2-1	CASSLGGTYNEQFF	TGTGCCAGCAGCTTAGGGGGCACCTACAATGAGCAGTTCTTC
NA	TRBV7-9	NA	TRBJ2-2	CASSLEESTGELFF	TGTGCCAGCAGCTTAGAGGAATCGACCGGGGAGCTGTTTTTT
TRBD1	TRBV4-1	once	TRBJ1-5	CASSQEQGDIQPQHF	TGCGCCAGCAGCCAAGAACAGGGGGACATTCAGCCCCAGCATTTT
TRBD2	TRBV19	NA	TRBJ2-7	CASSIGGRLYEQYF	TGTGCCAGTAGTATAGGCGGGAGGCTATACGAGCAGTACTTC
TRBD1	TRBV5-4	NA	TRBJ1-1	CASRGTGAPEAFF	TGTGCCAGCAGGGGGACAGGGGCCCCTGAAGCTTTCTTT
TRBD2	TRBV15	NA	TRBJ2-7	CATSSTHSGRSSYEQYF	TGTGCCACCAGCAGCACACATAGCGGGAGGTCGAGCTACGAGCAGTACTTC
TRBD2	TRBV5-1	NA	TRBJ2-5	CASSLKGLAGRETQYF	TGCGCCAGCAGCCTCAAGGGACTAGCGGGAAGGGAGACCCAGTACTTC
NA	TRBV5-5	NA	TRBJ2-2	CASSLGQGRELFF	TGTGCCAGCAGCTTGGGCCAGGGGCGGGAGCTGTTTTTT
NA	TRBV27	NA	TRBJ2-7	CASSPGGSYEQYF	TGTGCCAGCAGTCCTGGAGGGTCCTACGAGCAGTACTTC
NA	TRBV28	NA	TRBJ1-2	CASSLLGQTNGYTF	TGTGCCAGCAGTTTACTCGGACAGACAAATGGCTACACCTTC
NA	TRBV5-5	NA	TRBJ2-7	CASSSTGTRSYEQYF	TGTGCCAGCAGCTCCACCGGGACCAGGTCCTACGAGCAGTACTTC
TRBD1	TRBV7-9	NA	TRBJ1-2	CASRKGTDYGYTF	TGTGCCAGCAGGAAGGGGACAGACTATGGCTACACCTTC
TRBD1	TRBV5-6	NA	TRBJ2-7	CASSSPADRGDYEQYF	TGTGCCAGCAGCTCCCCCGCGGACAGGGGGGACTACGAGCAGTACTTC
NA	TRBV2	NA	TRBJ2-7	CASSLDGDEQYF	TGTGCCAGCAGTTTGGACGGAGACGAGCAGTACTTC
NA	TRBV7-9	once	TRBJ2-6	CASSLLQLGSGANVLTF	TGTGCCAGCAGCCTCCTTCAACTCGGCTCTGGGGCCAACGTCCTGACTTTC
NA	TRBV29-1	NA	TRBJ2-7	CSVEDRESYEQYF	TGCAGCGTTGAAGATCGGGAGTCCTACGAGCAGTACTTC
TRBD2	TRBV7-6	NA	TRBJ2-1	CASSLVTSGYNEQFF	TGTGCCAGCAGCTTAGTAACTAGCGGGTACAATGAGCAGTTCTTC